Following are 29 T cell receptor beta chains from one sample sequenced in a study of T cells after posttransplantation cyclophosphamide. This table comes from immunoSEQ multiplex PCR, and its TCRdb copy is limited to in-frame clones, with some not included. The table lists about 15,000 clones, 92% of them singletons. A marrow graft followed busulfan-fludarabine conditioning, with cyclophosphamide on days +3 and +4. The source was CD4+ T cells sorted from blood, collected after allogeneic stem cell transplant with posttransplant cyclophosphamide. Receptor source: a male patient between 60 and 69 years old who received an allogeneic stem cell transplant from a related donor and was CMV-positive. Some T cells may be supplied by the graft donor.

The chain recombines TRBV19 with TRBJ2-2; TRBD2 matches 11 bases. Trimming cost V 7 bases and J 2 bases; bases outside gene matches: 15. The germline CDR1 and CDR2 sequences are LNHDA and SQIVND (reference sequence). The CDR3 contains 19 residues. CDR3 DNA sequence: TGTGCCAGTAAAACAGTTAGCGGGGGGGCCACGATAAACACCGGGGAGCTGTTTTTT. This encodes CASKTVSGGATINTGELFF.

This clone came up a few times. CDR3 coding DNA: TGTGCCAGCAGCTCCCGGAGGGGAAACACCATATATTTT. Translating gives CASSSRRGNTIYF. J is TRBJ1-3 and V is TRBV7-9; no reliable D call. In germline, CDR1 is SEHNR, CDR2 FQNEAQ (reference sequence). Trimming stripped 4 bases from V and 4 bases from J, with 8 bases between. The CDR3 contains 13 residues.

V and J are TRBV5-1 and TRBJ2-3, with 7 bases lining up with TRBD1. Trimming at V came to 0 bases and at J to 2 bases, leaving 6 bases not matched to a gene. The germline V gene encodes CDR1 SGHRS and CDR2 YFSETQ. The CDR3 has 16 residues. CDR3 bases: TGCGCCAGCAGCTTGGGGCAGGGGGATTTCACAGATACGCAGTATTTT. Its protein product is CASSLGQGDFTDTQYF.

The V gene is TRBV5-1, the J gene TRBJ1-6, with D possibly matching TRBD1 (5 bases). This CDR3 spans 14 amino acids. Germline CDR1 is SGHRS and CDR2 is YFSETQ. Trimming removed 4 bases at V and 7 bases at J, with 12 bases between. CDR3 DNA sequence: TGCGCCAGCAGCGGGGCGGCCTCAAATTCACCCCTCCACTTT. Translated, it gives CASSGAASNSPLHF. Together with reference TRBV5-1 and TRBJ1-6, the CDR3 gives the full variable domain: KAGVTQTPRYLIKTRGQQVTLSCSPISGHRSVSWYQQTPGQGLQFLFEYFSETQRNKGNFPGRFSGRQFSNSRSEMNVSTLELGDSALYLCASSGAASNSPLHFGNGTRLTVT.

The chain uses TRBV5-1 and TRBJ2-5; 7 bases match TRBD2. The CDR3 is 14 amino acids. After removal of 1 base from V and 5 bases from J, the junction contained 5 bases not matched to a gene. Germline CDR1 reads SGHRS; CDR2 reads YFSETQ. DNA for the CDR3: TGCGCCAGCAGCTTGACAGCGGGGAAGGAGACCCAGTACTTC. It specifies CASSLTAGKETQYF.

This clone was found a few times. V usage is TRBV10-3 and J usage is TRBJ1-4; tentative D call: TRBD1 (6 bases). Germline V gene lookup returns CDR1 ENHRY and CDR2 SYGVKD. Trimming left V 3 bases short and J 10 bases short, with 12 bases between. The CDR3 loop spans 13 amino acids. CDR3 amino acids: CAISDQEGGKLFF. As DNA, the CDR3 is TGTGCCATCAGTGACCAGGAAGGGGGAAAACTGTTTTTT.

This clone has only one observation. V gene TRBV18 combines with J gene TRBJ1-1; 9 bases match TRBD1. Germline V gene lookup returns CDR1 KGHSH and CDR2 LQKENI. The CDR3 covers 14 residues. The ends lost 6 bases at V and 4 bases at J; junction bases unmatched: 6. This CDR3 is CASSHRGLGTEAFF. In nucleotides, the CDR3 is TGTGCCAGCTCTCACAGGGGGCTCGGCACTGAAGCTTTCTTT.

The V gene is TRBV18, the J gene TRBJ2-3, with TRBD2 matching 10 bases. This CDR3 has 15 residues. Losses at the gene ends were 2 bases for V and 4 bases for J; bases not matched to a gene: 3. CDR1 and CDR2 from the germline V gene are KGHSH and LQKENI. The CDR3 sequence is CASSPISGGPDTQYF. The CDR3 bases are TGTGCCAGCTCACCAATTAGCGGGGGGCCAGATACGCAGTATTTT.

The V call is TRBV4-3, the J call TRBJ2-3; TRBD2 aligns across 9 bases. The CDR3 contains 17 residues. Looked up from germline, CDR1 is LGHNA and CDR2 is YSLEER. The junction had 9 bases not matched to a gene; V was cut back by 0 bases and J by 5 bases. Here the CDR3 reads CASSQEWVAGVIDTQYF. The CDR3 region has the DNA TGCGCCAGCAGCCAAGAGTGGGTAGCGGGGGTTATAGATACGCAGTATTTT.

The chain combines TRBV6-5 with TRBJ1-3; no clear D gene. V was trimmed by 0 bases and J by 0 bases, leaving 9 bases between them. The CDR3 loop spans 16 amino acids. CDR1 and CDR2 from the germline V gene are MNHEY and SVGAGI. The CDR3 loop is CASSYSSPRSGNTIYF. The CDR3 DNA follows: TGTGCCAGCAGTTACTCGTCCCCTCGCTCTGGAAACACCATATATTTT.

The chain is built from TRBV27 and TRBJ1-5; possibly TRBD1 for D (6 bases). CDR3 length: 13 amino acids. The V end lost 0 bases, the J end lost 11 bases, and 11 bases lay between the germline ends. CDR1 is MNHEY and CDR2 is SMNVEV in the germline V gene (reference sequence). Here the CDR3 DNA reads TGTGCCAGCAGTTTATCCCTAACAGGGTCCCAGCATTTT. It specifies CASSLSLTGSQHF.

The chain has TRBV6-4 and TRBJ1-1; 7 bases fit TRBD1. This CDR3 is built from 15 residues. Germline CDR1 and CDR2: MRHNA and SNTAGT. V gave up 6 bases and J gave up 4 bases; unmatched junction bases: 11. CDR3: CASRNRTGSITEAFF. As DNA, the CDR3 is TGTGCCAGCAGAAATCGGACAGGTTCTATCACTGAAGCTTTCTTT.

The CDR3 DNA reads TGTGCCAGTAGTAGCACCGGGGGCACAGATACGCAGTATTTT. Translated, it gives CASSSTGGTDTQYF. The chain combines TRBV19 with TRBJ2-3; D may be TRBD2 (5 bases). CDR1 LNHDA and CDR2 SQIVND come from the germline V gene (reference sequence). The CDR3 consists of 14 residues. The V and J ends lost 4 bases and 1 base respectively, with 9 bases between them. The entire variable domain, with the rest obtained from reference TRBV19 and TRBJ2-3, is as follows: DGGITQSPKYLFRKEGQNVTLSCEQNLNHDAMYWYRQDPGQGLRLIYYSQIVNDFQKGDIAEGYSVSREKKESFPLTVTSAQKNPTAFYLCASSSTGGTDTQYFGPGTRLTVL.

This clone occurred once. The genes are TRBV7-9 and TRBJ2-1; 11 positions match TRBD2. Germline CDR1 and CDR2: SEHNR and FQNEAQ (reference sequence). The CDR3 totals 18 residues. The J segment lost 3 bases and the V segment lost 5 bases, leaving 12 bases of the junction unmatched. Written as DNA, the CDR3 is TGTGCCAGCAGCCCAACTAGCGGGGGACAACTTTACTACAATGAGCAGTTCTTC. Amino acids: CASSPTSGGQLYYNEQFF.

This sequence joins TRBV7-3 and TRBJ1-2; 7 bases map to TRBD1. J was trimmed by 2 bases and V by 0 bases; bases with no gene match: 9. CDR1 and CDR2 (germline): SGHTA, FQGTGA. This CDR3 is built from 17 residues. CDR3 region: CASSLTGRTQGNYGYTF. In DNA form, the CDR3 reads TGTGCCAGCAGCTTAACGGGAAGGACACAGGGGAACTATGGCTACACCTTC. Drawing the rest from reference TRBV7-3 and TRBJ1-2, the complete variable domain is GAGVSQTPSNKVTEKGKYVELRCDPISGHTALYWYRQSLGQGPEFLIYFQGTGAADDSGLPNDRFFAVRPEGSVSTLKIQRTERGDSAVYLCASSLTGRTQGNYGYTFGSGTRLTVV.

The V and J genes are TRBV28 and TRBJ1-5; no firm D call. The germline CDR1 and CDR2 sequences are MDHEN and SYDVKM. The ends were cut back, 9 bases at V and 4 bases at J, with 16 bases in the middle. The CDR3 is 14 amino acids. The CDR3 bases are TGTGCCAGTAATGAGTGGTTAGAGAATCAGCCCCAGCATTTT. This translates into CASNEWLENQPQHF.

The genes are TRBV5-8 and TRBJ2-1, with 7 bases fitting TRBD1. V trimming: 4 bases; J trimming: 3 bases; junction bases outside the gene matches: 7. Germline-derived CDR1 and CDR2 are SGHTS and YDEGEE. The CDR3 is 15 residues long. DNA of the CDR3: TGTGCCAGCAGCCCACAGGGGTCCTTCTACAATGAGCAGTTCTTC. Encoded protein: CASSPQGSFYNEQFF.

The chain combines TRBV4-3 with TRBJ2-7; D is possibly TRBD1 (5 bases). V lost 0 bases to trimming and J lost 2 bases, with 14 bases between them. The CDR3 loop spans 16 amino acids. Germline V gives CDR1 LGHNA, CDR2 YSLEER. The CDR3 region is CASSQDRWARAYEQYF. The CDR3 coding sequence is TGCGCCAGCAGCCAAGATCGGTGGGCCAGGGCCTACGAGCAGTACTTC.

This clone was counted only a few times. The chain is built from TRBV6-1 and TRBJ2-7, with 9 nucleotides matching TRBD1. This CDR3 contains 15 residues. From germline, CDR1 is MNHNS and CDR2 SASEGT. After removal of 8 bases from V and 2 bases from J, the junction contained 10 bases not matched to a gene. In DNA, the CDR3 is TGTGCCAGCCGCCGTGAAGGACAGGGGACCTACGAGCAGTACTTC. Amino acid sequence: CASRREGQGTYEQYF.

V and J are TRBV5-6 and TRBJ1-5; 8 nucleotides align to TRBD1. Trimming took 1 base from V and 5 from J; bases not matched to a gene: 2. Germline CDR1 and CDR2: SGHDT and YYEEEE. The CDR3 loop spans 14 amino acids. CDR3 DNA sequence: TGTGCCAGCAGCTTGTTGGACAGGGATCAGCCCCAGCATTTT. As protein: CASSLLDRDQPQHF.

The V gene is TRBV5-4, the J gene TRBJ2-2; the match to TRBD1 covers 8 bases. With V trimmed by 4 bases and J by 4 bases, 6 bases remained unmatched. The CDR3 extends over 15 amino acids. The germline V gene has CDR1 SGHNT and CDR2 YYREEE (reference sequence). This CDR3 reads CASSHRQGSTGELFF. CDR3 nucleotides: TGTGCCAGCAGCCATCGACAGGGGTCCACCGGGGAGCTGTTTTTT.

The chain joins TRBV30 to TRBJ2-6; perhaps TRBD2 as D (5 bases). The V end lost 0 bases, the J end lost 2 bases, and 8 bases lay between the germline ends. The CDR3 extends over 15 amino acids. From germline, CDR1 is GTSNPN and CDR2 SVGIG (reference sequence). CDR3 protein: CAWSVRGPGANVLTF. The DNA of the CDR3 is TGTGCCTGGAGTGTACGAGGGCCTGGGGCCAACGTCCTGACTTTC.

The CDR3 sequence is CASSPDGTTGPSEQYF. The CDR3 DNA follows: TGTGCCAGCAGCCCTGACGGGACTACGGGCCCCAGCGAGCAGTACTTC. The chain recombines TRBV4-2 with TRBJ2-7; TRBD2 agrees at 7 bases. Losses at the gene ends were 4 bases for V and 6 bases for J; bases not matched to a gene: 15. The CDR3 extends over 16 amino acids. Germline V lookup: CDR1 LGHNA, CDR2 YNFKEQ.

The chain has TRBV7-3 and TRBJ1-3; D gene uncertain. V was trimmed by 4 bases and J by 0 bases, leaving 7 bases between them. The CDR3 contains 14 residues. Germline lookup yields CDR1 SGHTA and CDR2 FQGTGA. The CDR3, as DNA: TGTGCCAGCAGCTCCTCGGGCTCTGGAAACACCATATATTTT. It translates to CASSSSGSGNTIYF. The full variable domain, completed using reference TRBV7-3 and TRBJ1-3, is GAGVSQTPSNKVTEKGKYVELRCDPISGHTALYWYRQSLGQGPEFLIYFQGTGAADDSGLPNDRFFAVRPEGSVSTLKIQRTERGDSAVYLCASSSSGSGNTIYFGEGSWLTVV.

The J gene is TRBJ2-2, the V gene TRBV2; TRBD1 agrees at 8 bases. This CDR3 comprises 15 residues. The junction had 3 bases not matched to a gene; V was cut back by 2 bases and J by 4 bases. Germline V gene lookup returns CDR1 SNHLY and CDR2 FYNNEI. The CDR3 DNA reads TGTGCCAGCAGTGAACAGGGGGCTAGCACCGGGGAGCTGTTTTTT. Its protein product is CASSEQGASTGELFF.

CDR3 residues: CASSSRAPALTGELFF. CDR3 nucleotide sequence: TGTGCCAGCAGCTCCAGGGCCCCAGCGTTGACCGGGGAGCTGTTTTTT. V and J are TRBV7-9 and TRBJ2-2; possibly TRBD1 for D (5 bases). The V gene's germline CDR1 is SEHNR and CDR2 FQNEAQ (reference sequence). Trimming cost V 4 bases and J 5 bases, with 17 bases left between them. There are 16 residues in the CDR3.

The chain carries TRBV2 and TRBJ2-7; the D is unclear. The V end was cut by 5 bases, the J end by 6 bases, with 17 bases between. Germline loops: CDR1 SNHLY, CDR2 FYNNEI. The CDR3 is made up of 14 amino acids. CDR3: CASSMGRLTLEQYF. The CDR3 DNA reads as TGTGCCAGCAGTATGGGCCGATTAACCCTCGAGCAGTACTTC.

The V and J genes are TRBV7-3 and TRBJ2-7, with D perhaps TRBD2 (7 bases). Trimming stripped 3 bases from V and 6 bases from J, with 12 bases between. Germline assignment: CDR1 SGHTA and CDR2 FQGTGA. This CDR3 comprises 13 residues. This chain's CDR3 is CASSLWGGLEQYF. The CDR3 nucleotides read TGTGCCAGCAGCTTGTGGGGGGGGCTCGAGCAGTACTTC.

This chain links TRBV7-9 with TRBJ1-2; D gene unclear. The CDR3 spans 13 residues. In germline, CDR1 is SEHNR, CDR2 FQNEAQ (reference sequence). Trimming took off 5 bases at V and 2 bases at J, with 9 bases between the two ends. The CDR3 region has the DNA TGTGCCAGCAGCCCCGGGATGAACTATGGCTACACCTTC. This gives the protein CASSPGMNYGYTF.